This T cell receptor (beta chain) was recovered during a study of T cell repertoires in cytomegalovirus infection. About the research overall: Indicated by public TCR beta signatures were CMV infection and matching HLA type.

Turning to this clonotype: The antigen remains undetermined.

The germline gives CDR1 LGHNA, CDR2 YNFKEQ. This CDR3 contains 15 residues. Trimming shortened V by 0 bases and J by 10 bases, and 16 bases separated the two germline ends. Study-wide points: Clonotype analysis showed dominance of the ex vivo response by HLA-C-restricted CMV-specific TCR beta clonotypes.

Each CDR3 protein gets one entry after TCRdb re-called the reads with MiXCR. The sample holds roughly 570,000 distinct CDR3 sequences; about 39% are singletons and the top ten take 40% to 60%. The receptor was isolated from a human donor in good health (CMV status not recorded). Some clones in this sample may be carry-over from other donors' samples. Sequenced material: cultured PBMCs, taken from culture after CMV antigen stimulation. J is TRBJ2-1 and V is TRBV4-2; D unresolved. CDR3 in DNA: TGTGCCAGCAGCCAAGATGGAGCGCCTGATCGGGAGCAGTTCTTC. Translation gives CASSQDGAPDREQFF.